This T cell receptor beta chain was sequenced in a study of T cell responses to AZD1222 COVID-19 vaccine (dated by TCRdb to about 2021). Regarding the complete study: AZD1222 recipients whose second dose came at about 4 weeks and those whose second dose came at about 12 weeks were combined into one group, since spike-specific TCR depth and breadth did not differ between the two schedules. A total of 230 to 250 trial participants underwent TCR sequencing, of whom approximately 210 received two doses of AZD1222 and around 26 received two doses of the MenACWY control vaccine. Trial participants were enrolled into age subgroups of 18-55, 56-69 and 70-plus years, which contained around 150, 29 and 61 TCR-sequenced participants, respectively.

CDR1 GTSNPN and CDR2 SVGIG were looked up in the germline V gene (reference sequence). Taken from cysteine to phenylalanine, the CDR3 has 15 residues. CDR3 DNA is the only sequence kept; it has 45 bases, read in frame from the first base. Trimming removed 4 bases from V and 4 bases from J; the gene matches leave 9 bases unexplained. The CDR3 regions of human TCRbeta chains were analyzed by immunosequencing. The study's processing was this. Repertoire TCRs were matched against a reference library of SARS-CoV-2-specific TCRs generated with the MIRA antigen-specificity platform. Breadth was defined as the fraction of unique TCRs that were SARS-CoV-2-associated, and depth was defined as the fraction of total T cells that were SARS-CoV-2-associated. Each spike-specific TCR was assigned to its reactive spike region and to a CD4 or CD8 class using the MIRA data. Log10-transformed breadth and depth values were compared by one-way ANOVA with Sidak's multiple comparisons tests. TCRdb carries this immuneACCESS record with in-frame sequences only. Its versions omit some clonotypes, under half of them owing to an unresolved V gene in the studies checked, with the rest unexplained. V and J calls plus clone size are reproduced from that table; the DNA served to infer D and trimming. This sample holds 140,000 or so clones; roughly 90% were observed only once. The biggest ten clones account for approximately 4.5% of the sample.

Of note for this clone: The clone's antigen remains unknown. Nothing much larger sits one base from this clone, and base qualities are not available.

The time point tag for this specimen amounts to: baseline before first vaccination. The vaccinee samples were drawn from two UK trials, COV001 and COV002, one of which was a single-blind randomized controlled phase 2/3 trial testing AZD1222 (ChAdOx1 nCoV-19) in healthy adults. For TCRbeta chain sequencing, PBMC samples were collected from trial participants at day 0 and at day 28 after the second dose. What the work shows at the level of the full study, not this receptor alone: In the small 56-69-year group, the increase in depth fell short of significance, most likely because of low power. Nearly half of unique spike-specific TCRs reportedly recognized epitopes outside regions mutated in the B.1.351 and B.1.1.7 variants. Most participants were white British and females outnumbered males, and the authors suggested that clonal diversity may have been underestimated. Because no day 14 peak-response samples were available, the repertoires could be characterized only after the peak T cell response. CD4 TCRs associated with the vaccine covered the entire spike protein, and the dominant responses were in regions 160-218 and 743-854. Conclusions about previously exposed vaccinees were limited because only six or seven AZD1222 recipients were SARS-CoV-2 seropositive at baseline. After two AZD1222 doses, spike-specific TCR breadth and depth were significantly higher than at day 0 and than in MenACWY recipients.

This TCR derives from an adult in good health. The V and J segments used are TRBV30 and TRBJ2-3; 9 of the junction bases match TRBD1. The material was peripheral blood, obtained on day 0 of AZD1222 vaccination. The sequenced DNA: TGTGCCTGGACGGCGGGACAGGGTCTCCCAGATACGCAGTATTTT. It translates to CAWTAGQGLPDTQYF.